The present T cell receptor beta chain was sequenced within a study of T cell responses to AZD1222 COVID-19 vaccine. Sequencing used immunoSEQ multiplex PCR; TCRdb keeps in-frame clones, though not all of them. The sample has fewer than 150,000 clones; about 82% are singletons. The CDR3 has 21 amino acids. The V end was cut by 3 bases, the J end by 1 base, with 28 bases between. CDR1 LGHDT and CDR2 YNNKEL come from the germline V gene (reference sequence). The sequence was obtained from an adult who received the AZD1222 COVID-19 vaccine. The V call is TRBV3-1 (or the pseudogene TRBV3-2), the J call TRBJ1-3; maybe TRBD1 (5 bases). Source: peripheral blood, taken 28 days after the second AZD1222 dose. CDR3: CASSHSSRGRATGGSGNTIYF. CDR3 sequence (DNA): TGTGCCAGCAGCCACAGCTCAAGGGGACGGGCTACGGGGGGATCTGGAAACACCATATATTTT.